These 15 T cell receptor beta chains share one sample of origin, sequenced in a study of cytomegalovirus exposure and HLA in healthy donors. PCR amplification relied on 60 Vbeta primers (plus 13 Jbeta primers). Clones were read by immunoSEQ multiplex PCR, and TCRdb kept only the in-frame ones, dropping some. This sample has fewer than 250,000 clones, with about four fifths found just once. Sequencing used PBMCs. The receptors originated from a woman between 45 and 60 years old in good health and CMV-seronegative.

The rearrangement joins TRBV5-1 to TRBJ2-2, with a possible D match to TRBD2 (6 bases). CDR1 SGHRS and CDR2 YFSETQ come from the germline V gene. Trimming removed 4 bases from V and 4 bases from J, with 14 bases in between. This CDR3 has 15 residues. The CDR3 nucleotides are TGCGCCAGCAGCCCCGGACTATTACCCACCGGGGAGCTGTTTTTT. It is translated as CASSPGLLPTGELFF.

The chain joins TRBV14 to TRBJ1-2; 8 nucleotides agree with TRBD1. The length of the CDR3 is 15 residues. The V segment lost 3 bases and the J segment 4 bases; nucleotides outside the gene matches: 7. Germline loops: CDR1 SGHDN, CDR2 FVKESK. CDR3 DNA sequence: TGTGCCAGCAGCCAGACGGACAGGGTCGGCTATGGCTACACCTTC. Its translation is CASSQTDRVGYGYTF.

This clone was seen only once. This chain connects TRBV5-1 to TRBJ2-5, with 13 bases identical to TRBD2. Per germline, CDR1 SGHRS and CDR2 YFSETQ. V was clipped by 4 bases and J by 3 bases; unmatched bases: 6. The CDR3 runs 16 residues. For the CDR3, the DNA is TGCGCCAGCAGCCGGACGGGACTAGCGGGAAAAGAGACCCAGTACTTC. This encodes CASSRTGLAGKETQYF.

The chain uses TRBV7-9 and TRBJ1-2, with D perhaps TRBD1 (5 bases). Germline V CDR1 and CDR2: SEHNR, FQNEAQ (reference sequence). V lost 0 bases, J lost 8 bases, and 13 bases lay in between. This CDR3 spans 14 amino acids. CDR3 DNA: TGTGCCAGCAGCTTAGCCCCGGGAGGGGACGGCTACACCTTC. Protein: CASSLAPGGDGYTF.

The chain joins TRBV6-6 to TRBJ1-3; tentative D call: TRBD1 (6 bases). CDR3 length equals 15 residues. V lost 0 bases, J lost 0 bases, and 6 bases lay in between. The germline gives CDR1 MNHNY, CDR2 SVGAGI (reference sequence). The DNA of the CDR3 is TGTGCCAGCAGTTACTCGACAGGCTCTGGAAACACCATATATTTT. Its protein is CASSYSTGSGNTIYF.

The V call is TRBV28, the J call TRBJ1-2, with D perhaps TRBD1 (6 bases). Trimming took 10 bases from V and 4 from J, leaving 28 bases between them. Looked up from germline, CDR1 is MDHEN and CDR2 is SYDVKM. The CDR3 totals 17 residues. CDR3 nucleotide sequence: TGTGCCATCAACCTGAACCGCCGGGGGGCGTCGGGCTATGGCTACACCTTC. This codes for CAINLNRRGASGYGYTF.

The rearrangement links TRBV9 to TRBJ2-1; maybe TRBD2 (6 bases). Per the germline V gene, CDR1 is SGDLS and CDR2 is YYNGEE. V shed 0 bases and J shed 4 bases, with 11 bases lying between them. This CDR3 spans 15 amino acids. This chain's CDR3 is CASSVDERAYNEQFF. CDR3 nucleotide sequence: TGTGCCAGCAGCGTAGACGAGCGGGCTTACAATGAGCAGTTCTTC.

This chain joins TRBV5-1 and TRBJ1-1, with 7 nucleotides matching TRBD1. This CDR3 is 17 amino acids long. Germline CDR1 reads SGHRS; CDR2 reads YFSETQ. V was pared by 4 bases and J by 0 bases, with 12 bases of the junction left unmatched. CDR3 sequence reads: CASSGGTAGLMNTEAFF. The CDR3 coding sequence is TGCGCCAGCAGCGGCGGGACAGCAGGTTTGATGAACACTGAAGCTTTCTTT.

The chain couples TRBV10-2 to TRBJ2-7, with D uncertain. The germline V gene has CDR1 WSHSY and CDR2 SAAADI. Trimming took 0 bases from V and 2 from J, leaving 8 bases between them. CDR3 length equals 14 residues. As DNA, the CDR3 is TGCGCCAGCAGTGAGTCGTACCGAGCCTACGAGCAGTACTTC. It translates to CASSESYRAYEQYF.

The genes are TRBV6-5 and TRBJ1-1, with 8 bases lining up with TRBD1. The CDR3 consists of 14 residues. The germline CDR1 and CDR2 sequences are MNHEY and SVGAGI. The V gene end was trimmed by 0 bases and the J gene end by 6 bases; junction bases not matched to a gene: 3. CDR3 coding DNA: TGTGCCAGCAGTTACTCGACAGGGGTCTCTGAAGCTTTCTTT. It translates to CASSYSTGVSEAFF.

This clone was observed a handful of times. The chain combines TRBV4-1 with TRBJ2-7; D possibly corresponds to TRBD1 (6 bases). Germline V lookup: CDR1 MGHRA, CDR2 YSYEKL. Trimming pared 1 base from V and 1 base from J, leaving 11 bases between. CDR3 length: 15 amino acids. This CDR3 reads CASSQGAGASYEQYF. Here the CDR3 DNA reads TGCGCCAGCAGCCAAGGGGCAGGGGCGTCCTACGAGCAGTACTTC.

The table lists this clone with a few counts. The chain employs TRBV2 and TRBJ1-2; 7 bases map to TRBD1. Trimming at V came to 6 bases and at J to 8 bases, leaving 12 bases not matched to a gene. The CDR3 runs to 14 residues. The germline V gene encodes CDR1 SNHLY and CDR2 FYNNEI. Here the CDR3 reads CASSLDKGALGYTF. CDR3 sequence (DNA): TGTGCCAGCAGCCTGGACAAGGGGGCATTGGGCTACACCTTC.

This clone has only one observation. The CDR3 reads CASSVRDNLNEKLFF. CDR3 sequence (DNA): TGTGCCAGCAGCGTACGGGACAATCTCAATGAAAAACTGTTTTTT. The chain links TRBV9 to TRBJ1-4; perhaps TRBD1 as D (6 bases). The CDR3 covers 15 residues. CDR1 SGDLS and CDR2 YYNGEE come from the germline V gene. V dropped 1 base and J dropped 5 bases, with 12 bases sitting between them.

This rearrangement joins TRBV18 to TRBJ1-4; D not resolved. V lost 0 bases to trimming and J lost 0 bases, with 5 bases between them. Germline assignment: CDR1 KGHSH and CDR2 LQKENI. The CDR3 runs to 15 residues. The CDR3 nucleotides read TGTGCCAGCTCACCACCCGTAGCAACTAATGAAAAACTGTTTTTT. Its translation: CASSPPVATNEKLFF.

The CDR3 spells CASSQDAQGSSGNTIYF. CDR3 DNA sequence: TGCGCCAGCAGCCAAGATGCTCAGGGTAGTTCTGGAAACACCATATATTTT. The chain carries TRBV4-3 and TRBJ1-3, with a weak D call TRBD1 (5 bases). CDR3 length equals 17 residues. CDR1 and CDR2 (germline): LGHNA, YSLEER. V lost 0 bases to trimming and J lost 1 base, with 13 bases between them.